These 6 T cell receptor beta chains were all obtained from the same sample, sequenced in a study of control samples from healthy donors and cancer patients. TCRdb keeps only in-frame clones here, not all; method: immunoSEQ multiplex PCR. Of about 270,000 clones detected, about 80% appear once; the ten largest clones hold 13%. Sequencing input: PBMCs. The receptor set was obtained from a woman aged 60-75 years with lung cancer.

This chain connects TRBV5-8 to TRBJ1-5; D may be TRBD1 (5 bases). The V end was cut by 3 bases, the J end by 5 bases, with 15 bases between. Germline CDR1 reads SGHTS; CDR2 reads YDEGEE. This CDR3 is built from 15 residues. In DNA form, the CDR3 reads TGTGCCAGCAGCTCAGGGAGGGGAGGTCATCAGCCCCAGCATTTT. Residues: CASSSGRGGHQPQHF.

The chain carries TRBV2 and TRBJ2-1; 13 positions agree with TRBD2. The V segment lost 10 bases and the J segment 9 bases; nucleotides outside the gene matches: 12. Germline V gene data show CDR1 as SNHLY and CDR2 as FYNNEI. This CDR3 has 15 residues. CDR3 nucleotides: TGTGCCATCATCAGGACTAGCGGGGGCCGAGGTGAGCAGTTCTTC. Its protein is CAIIRTSGGRGEQFF.

This clone was recorded once. This chain uses TRBV4-2 with TRBJ2-3; TRBD2 agrees at 9 bases. The germline V gene encodes CDR1 LGHNA and CDR2 YNFKEQ. The CDR3 runs 15 residues. The ends lost 4 bases at V and 4 bases at J; junction bases unmatched: 6. CDR3 protein: CASSPSAGGADTQYF. CDR3 DNA: TGTGCCAGCAGCCCATCAGCGGGAGGCGCAGATACGCAGTATTTT.

The chain is built from TRBV11-3 and TRBJ2-1; tentatively, D is TRBD2 (6 bases). The CDR3 extends over 15 amino acids. The germline V gene has CDR1 SGHNT and CDR2 YENEEA. Trimming cost V 4 bases and J 8 bases, with 18 bases left between them. As DNA, the CDR3 is TGTGCCAGCAGCTGGCGCGCCGGGAGTCGGGATGAGCAGTTCTTC. Its translation: CASSWRAGSRDEQFF. The variable domain in full, with the rest retrieved from reference TRBV11-3 and TRBJ2-1, is EAGVVQSPRYKIIEKKQPVAFWCNPISGHNTLYWYLQNLGQGPELLIRYENEEAVDDSQLPKDRFSAERLKGVDSTLKIQPAELGDSAVYLCASSWRAGSRDEQFFGPGTRLTVL.

The chain employs TRBV3-1 (or the pseudogene TRBV3-2) and TRBJ2-2; D call uncertain. Germline assignment: CDR1 LGHDT and CDR2 YNNKEL (reference sequence). Trimming took 0 bases from V and 1 from J, leaving 6 bases between them. This CDR3 has 15 amino acids. CDR3 DNA: TGTGCCAGCAGCCAAGATTTGAGGAACACCGGGGAGCTGTTTTTT. As protein: CASSQDLRNTGELFF.

This chain joins TRBV6-5 and TRBJ1-3; D unclear. This CDR3 has 13 residues. Between the trimmed V and J ends, which lost 6 bases and 0 bases, there was a span of 6 bases. Germline CDR1 reads MNHEY; CDR2 reads SVGAGI. In DNA, the CDR3 is TGTGCCAGCAGGGGCCTCTCTGGAAACACCATATATTTT. It codes for CASRGLSGNTIYF.